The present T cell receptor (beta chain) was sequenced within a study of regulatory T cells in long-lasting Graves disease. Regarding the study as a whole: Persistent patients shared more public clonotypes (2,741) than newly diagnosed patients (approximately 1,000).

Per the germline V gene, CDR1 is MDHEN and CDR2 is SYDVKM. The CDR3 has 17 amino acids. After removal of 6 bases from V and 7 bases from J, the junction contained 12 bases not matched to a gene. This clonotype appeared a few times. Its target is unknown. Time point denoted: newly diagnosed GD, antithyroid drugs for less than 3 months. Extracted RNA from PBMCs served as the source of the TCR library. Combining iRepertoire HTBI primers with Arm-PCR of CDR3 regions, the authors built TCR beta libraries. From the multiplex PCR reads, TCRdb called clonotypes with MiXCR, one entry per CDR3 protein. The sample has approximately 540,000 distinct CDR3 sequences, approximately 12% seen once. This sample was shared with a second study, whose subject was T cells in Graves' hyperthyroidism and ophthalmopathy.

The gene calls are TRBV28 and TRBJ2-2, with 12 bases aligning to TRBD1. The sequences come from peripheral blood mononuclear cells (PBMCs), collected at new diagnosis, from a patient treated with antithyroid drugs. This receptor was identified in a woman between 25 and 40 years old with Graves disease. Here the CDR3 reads CASRLTGTGGYIGELFF. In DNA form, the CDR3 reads TGTGCCAGCAGACTTACCGGGACAGGGGGCTATATCGGGGAGCTGTTTTTT. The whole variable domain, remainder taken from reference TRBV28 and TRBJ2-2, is DVKVTQSSRYLVKRTGEKVFLECVQDMDHENMFWYRQDPGLGLRLIYFSYDVKMKEKGDIPEGYSVSREKKERFSLILESASTNQTSMYLCASRLTGTGGYIGELFFGEGSRLTVL.